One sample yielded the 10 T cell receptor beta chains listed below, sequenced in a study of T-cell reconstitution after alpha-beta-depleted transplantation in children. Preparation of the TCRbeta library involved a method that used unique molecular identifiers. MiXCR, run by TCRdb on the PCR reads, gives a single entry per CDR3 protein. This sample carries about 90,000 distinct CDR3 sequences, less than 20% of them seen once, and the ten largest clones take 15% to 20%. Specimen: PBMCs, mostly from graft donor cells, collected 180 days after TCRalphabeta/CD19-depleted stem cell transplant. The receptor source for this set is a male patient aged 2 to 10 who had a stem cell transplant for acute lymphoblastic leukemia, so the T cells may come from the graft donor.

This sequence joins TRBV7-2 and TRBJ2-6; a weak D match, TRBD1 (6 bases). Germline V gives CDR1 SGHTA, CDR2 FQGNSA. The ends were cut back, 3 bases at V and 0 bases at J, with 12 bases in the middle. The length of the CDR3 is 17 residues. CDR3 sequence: CASSLGADDSGANVLTF. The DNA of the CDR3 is TGTGCCAGCAGCTTGGGGGCAGACGACTCTGGGGCCAACGTCCTGACTTTC.

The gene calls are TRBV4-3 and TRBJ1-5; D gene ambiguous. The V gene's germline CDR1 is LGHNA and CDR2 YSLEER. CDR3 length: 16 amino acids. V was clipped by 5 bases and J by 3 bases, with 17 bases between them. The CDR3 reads CASSAQLSGSNQPQHF. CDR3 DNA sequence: TGCGCCAGCAGCGCCCAGCTTTCGGGATCCAATCAGCCCCAGCATTTT.

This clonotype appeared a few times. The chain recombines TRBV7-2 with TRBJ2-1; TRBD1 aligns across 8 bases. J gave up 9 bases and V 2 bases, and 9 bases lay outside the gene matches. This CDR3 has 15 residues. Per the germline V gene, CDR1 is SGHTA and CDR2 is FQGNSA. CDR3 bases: TGTGCCAGCAGCTTATCAGGGGGCGCGGTAGGTGAGCAGTTCTTC. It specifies CASSLSGGAVGEQFF.

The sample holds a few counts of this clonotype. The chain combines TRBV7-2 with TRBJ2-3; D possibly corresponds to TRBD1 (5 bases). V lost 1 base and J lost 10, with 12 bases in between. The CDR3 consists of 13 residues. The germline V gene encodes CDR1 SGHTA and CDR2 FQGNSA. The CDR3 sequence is CASSLVGDSPQYF. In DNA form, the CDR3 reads TGTGCCAGCAGCTTAGTCGGTGACAGTCCGCAGTATTTT.

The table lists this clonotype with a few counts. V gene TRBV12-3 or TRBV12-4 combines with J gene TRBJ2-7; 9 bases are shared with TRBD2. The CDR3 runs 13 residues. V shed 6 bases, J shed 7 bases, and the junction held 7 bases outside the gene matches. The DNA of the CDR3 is TGTGCCAGCAGGGCGGGAGGGCCACGAGAGCAGTACTTC. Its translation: CASRAGGPREQYF.

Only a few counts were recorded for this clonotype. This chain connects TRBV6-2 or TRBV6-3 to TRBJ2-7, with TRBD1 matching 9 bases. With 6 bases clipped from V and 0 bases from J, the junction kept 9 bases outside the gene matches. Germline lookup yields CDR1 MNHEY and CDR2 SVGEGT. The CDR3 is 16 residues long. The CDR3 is CASSSPGQGHSYEQYF. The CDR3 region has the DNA TGTGCCAGCAGCTCTCCGGGACAGGGACACTCCTACGAGCAGTACTTC.

CDR3 protein: CASSYSRLTTDTQYF. In DNA, the CDR3 is TGTGCCAGCAGTTACTCTCGGCTTACCACAGATACGCAGTATTTT. V gene TRBV6-5 combines with J gene TRBJ2-3; D is unclear. Trimming left V 0 bases short and J 2 bases short, with 9 bases between. The CDR3 runs 15 residues. Germline V CDR1 and CDR2: MNHEY, SVGAGI.

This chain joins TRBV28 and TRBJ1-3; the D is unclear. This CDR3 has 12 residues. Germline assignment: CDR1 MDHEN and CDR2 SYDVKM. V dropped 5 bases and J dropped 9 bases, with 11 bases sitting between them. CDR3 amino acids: CASSSGMATIYF. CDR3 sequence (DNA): TGTGCCAGCAGTAGCGGGATGGCCACCATATATTTT.

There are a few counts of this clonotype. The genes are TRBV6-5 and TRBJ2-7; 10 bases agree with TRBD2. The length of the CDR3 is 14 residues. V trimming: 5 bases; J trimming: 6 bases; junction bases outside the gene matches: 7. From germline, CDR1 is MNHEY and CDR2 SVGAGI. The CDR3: CASSRASGGREQYF. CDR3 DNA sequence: TGTGCCAGCAGTAGGGCTAGCGGGGGCCGCGAGCAGTACTTC.

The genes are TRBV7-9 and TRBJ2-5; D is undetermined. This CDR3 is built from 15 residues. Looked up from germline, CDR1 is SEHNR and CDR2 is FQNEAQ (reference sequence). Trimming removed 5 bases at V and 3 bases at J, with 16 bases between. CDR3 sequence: CASSTPRVSKETQYF. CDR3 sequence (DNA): TGTGCCAGCAGCACCCCTCGGGTGTCTAAAGAGACCCAGTACTTC.